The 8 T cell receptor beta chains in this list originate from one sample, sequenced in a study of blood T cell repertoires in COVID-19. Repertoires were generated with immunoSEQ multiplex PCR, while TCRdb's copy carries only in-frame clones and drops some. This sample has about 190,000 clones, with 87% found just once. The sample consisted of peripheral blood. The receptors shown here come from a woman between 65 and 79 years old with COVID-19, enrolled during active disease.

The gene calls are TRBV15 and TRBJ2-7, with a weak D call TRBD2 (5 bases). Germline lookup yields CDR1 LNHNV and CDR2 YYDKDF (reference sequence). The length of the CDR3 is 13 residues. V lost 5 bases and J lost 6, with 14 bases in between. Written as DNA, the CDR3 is TGTGCCACCAGCCCTCGTGGAGGTTCCGAGCAGTACTTC. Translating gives CATSPRGGSEQYF. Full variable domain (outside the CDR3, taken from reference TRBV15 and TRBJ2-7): DAMVIQNPRYQVTQFGKPVTLSCSQTLNHNVMYWYQQKSSQAPKLLFHYYDKDFNNEADTPDNFQSRRPNTSFCFLDIRSPGLGDTAMYLCATSPRGGSEQYFGPGTRLTVT.

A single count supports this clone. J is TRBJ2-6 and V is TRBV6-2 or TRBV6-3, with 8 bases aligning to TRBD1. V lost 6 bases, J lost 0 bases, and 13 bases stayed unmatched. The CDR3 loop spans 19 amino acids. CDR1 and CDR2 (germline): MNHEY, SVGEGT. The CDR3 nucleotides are TGTGCCAGCAGCCAAACGAGGGACAGGTCGAGCTCTGGGGCCAACGTCCTGACTTTC. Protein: CASSQTRDRSSSGANVLTF.

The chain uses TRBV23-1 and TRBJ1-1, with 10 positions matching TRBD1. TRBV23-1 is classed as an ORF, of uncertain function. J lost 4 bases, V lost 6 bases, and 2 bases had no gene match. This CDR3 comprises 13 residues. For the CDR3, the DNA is TGCGCCAGCAGCCGGGACAGGGGCACTGAAGCTTTCTTT. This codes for CASSRDRGTEAFF.

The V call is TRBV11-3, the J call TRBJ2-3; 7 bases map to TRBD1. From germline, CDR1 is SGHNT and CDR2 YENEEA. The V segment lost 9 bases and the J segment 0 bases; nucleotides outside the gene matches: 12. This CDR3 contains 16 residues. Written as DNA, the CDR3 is TGTGCCAGTAAGAACAGGGGCAGAACTAGCACAGATACGCAGTATTTT. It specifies CASKNRGRTSTDTQYF.

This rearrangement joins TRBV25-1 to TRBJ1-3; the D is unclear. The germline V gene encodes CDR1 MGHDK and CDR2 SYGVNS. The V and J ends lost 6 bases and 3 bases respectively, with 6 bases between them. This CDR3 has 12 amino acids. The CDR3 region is CASSLLGNTIYF. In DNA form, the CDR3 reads TGTGCCAGCAGCCTTCTTGGAAACACCATATATTTT.

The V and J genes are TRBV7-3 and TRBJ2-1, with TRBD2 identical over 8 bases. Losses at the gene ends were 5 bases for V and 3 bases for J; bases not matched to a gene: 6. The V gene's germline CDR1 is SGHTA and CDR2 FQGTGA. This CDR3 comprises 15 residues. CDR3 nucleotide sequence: TGTGCCAGCAGCAATACCGGGACTAGCTACAATGAGCAGTTCTTC. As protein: CASSNTGTSYNEQFF.

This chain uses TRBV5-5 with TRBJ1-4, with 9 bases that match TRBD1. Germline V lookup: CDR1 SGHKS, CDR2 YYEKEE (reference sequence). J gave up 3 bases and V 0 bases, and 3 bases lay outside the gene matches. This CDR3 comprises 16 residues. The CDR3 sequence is CASSLGQGVSNEKLFF. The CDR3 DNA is TGTGCCAGCAGCTTGGGACAGGGGGTGTCTAATGAAAAACTGTTTTTT.

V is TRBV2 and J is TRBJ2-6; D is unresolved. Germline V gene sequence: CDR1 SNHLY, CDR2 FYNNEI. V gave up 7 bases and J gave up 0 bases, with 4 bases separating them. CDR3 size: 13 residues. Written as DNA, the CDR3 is TGTGCCAGCACTTACTCTGGGGCCAACGTCCTGACTTTC. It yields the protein CASTYSGANVLTF.